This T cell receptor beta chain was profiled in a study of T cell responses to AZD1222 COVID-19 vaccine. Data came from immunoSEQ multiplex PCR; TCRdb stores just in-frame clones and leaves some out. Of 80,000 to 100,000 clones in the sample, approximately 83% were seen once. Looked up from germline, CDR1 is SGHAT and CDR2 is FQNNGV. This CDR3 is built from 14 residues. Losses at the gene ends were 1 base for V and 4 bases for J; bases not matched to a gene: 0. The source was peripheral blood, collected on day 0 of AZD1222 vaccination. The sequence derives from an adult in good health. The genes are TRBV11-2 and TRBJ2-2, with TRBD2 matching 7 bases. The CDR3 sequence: CASSLGLATGELFF. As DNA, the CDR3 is TGTGCCAGCAGCTTAGGACTAGCCACCGGGGAGCTGTTTTTT.